Following are 14 T cell receptor beta chains from one sample sequenced in a study of PD-1 blockade in classical Hodgkin lymphoma. TCRdb's table, derived via immunoSEQ multiplex PCR, lists solely in-frame clones and lacks some. The sample gives about 97,000 clones, approximately 83% of which show up once; about 12% is in the top ten. Every patient had relapsed following autologous stem cell transplantation, and cohorts differed in brentuximab vedotin exposure. The sample here was peripheral blood mononuclear cells (PBMCs), taken at baseline. The receptors originated from a human donor with classical Hodgkin lymphoma.

DNA of the CDR3: TGTGCCAGCCTGGGTCGACAGGCCTACGAGCAGTACTTC. Its translation: CASLGRQAYEQYF. V gene TRBV2 combines with J gene TRBJ2-7; maybe TRBD1 (6 bases). The V gene's germline CDR1 is SNHLY and CDR2 FYNNEI. This CDR3 comprises 13 residues. Between the trimmed V and J ends, which lost 8 bases and 2 bases, there was a span of 13 bases. The whole variable domain, filled in from reference TRBV2 and TRBJ2-7, reads EPEVTQTPSHQVTQMGQEVILRCVPISNHLYFYWYRQILGQKVEFLVSFYNNEISEKSEIFDDQFSVERPDGSNFTLKIRSTKLEDSAMYFCASLGRQAYEQYFGPGTRLTVT.

V gene TRBV5-1 combines with J gene TRBJ2-7; TRBD2 agrees at 10 bases. Trimming removed 3 bases from V and 2 bases from J; junction bases left unmatched: 14. Germline CDR1 reads SGHRS; CDR2 reads YFSETQ. The CDR3 loop spans 18 amino acids. Written as DNA, the CDR3 is TGCGCCAGCAGCTCCCCGGGACTAGCGAGAATCCCTACCTACGAGCAGTACTTC. This codes for CASSSPGLARIPTYEQYF.

Of note for this clone: Germline and junction disagree at one end, which may indicate a read error. The CDR3 is CASSEQARRLLF. The CDR3 DNA follows: TGTGCCAGCAGTGAACAGGCGAGGAGGCTACTCTTC. The chain combines TRBV6-1 with TRBJ2-1; D is possibly TRBD2 (5 bases). This CDR3 spans 12 amino acids. Germline V lookup: CDR1 MNHNS, CDR2 SASEGT.

The chain has TRBV4-2 and TRBJ2-7; the D call may be TRBD1 or TRBD2 (5 bases each). The V gene's germline CDR1 is LGHNA and CDR2 YNFKEQ. This CDR3 contains 15 residues. The ends were cut back, 3 bases at V and 0 bases at J, with 12 bases in the middle. The CDR3 is CASSQGDDSSYEQYF. The CDR3, as DNA: TGTGCCAGCAGCCAGGGGGACGATAGCTCCTACGAGCAGTACTTC.

The rearrangement uses TRBV6-1 and TRBJ2-3; D gene unclear. Looked up from germline, CDR1 is MNHNS and CDR2 is SASEGT. V lost 7 bases and J 0 bases, leaving 14 bases between the germline ends. The CDR3 runs to 15 residues. The CDR3: CASIRSSLSTDTQYF. The CDR3 DNA follows: TGTGCCAGCATCCGCTCATCCCTTAGCACAGATACGCAGTATTTT.

Note on this clone: Other DNA sequences in this sample translate to the same CDR3. CDR3 sequence: CASSLSTTGELFF. DNA for the CDR3: TGTGCCAGCAGCTTATCAACCACCGGGGAGCTGTTTTTT. This sequence joins TRBV11-3 and TRBJ2-2, with unresolved D. Trimming cost V 2 bases and J 4 bases, with 5 bases left between them. Looked up from germline, CDR1 is SGHNT and CDR2 is YENEEA. The CDR3 is 13 amino acids.

CDR3 amino acids: CASKDGGGTEAFF. Written as DNA, the CDR3 is TGTGCCAGCAAGGATGGGGGGGGCACTGAAGCTTTCTTT. The chain recombines TRBV6-1 with TRBJ1-1, with TRBD1 as a possible D gene (5 bases). The CDR3 covers 13 residues. V dropped 7 bases and J dropped 4 bases, with 13 bases sitting between them. Germline V gene lookup returns CDR1 MNHNS and CDR2 SASEGT.

V and J are TRBV11-1 and TRBJ2-5; D is possibly TRBD1 (5 bases). CDR3 length: 13 amino acids. V lost 4 bases, J lost 5 bases, and 11 bases lay in between. Germline V CDR1 and CDR2: SGHAT, FQDESV (reference sequence). The CDR3: CASSSRQYETQYF. Written as DNA, the CDR3 is TGTGCCAGCAGCTCCCGACAGTACGAGACCCAGTACTTC.

DNA of the CDR3: TGTGCCAGCAGTGATTCTGTAGCAACTAATGAAAAACTGTTTTTT. It translates to CASSDSVATNEKLFF. The rearrangement joins TRBV6-1 to TRBJ1-4; D uncertain. V shed 3 bases and J shed 0 bases, with 8 bases lying between them. The CDR3 has 15 residues. Germline V CDR1 and CDR2: MNHNS, SASEGT.

This chain joins TRBV5-1 and TRBJ2-1; TRBD2 aligns across 7 bases. The trim removed 3 bases at V and 6 bases at J, leaving 6 bases unmatched. The CDR3 runs 14 residues. Germline V lookup: CDR1 SGHRS, CDR2 YFSETQ. CDR3 sequence (DNA): TGCGCCAGCAGCTACCTAGCGGCCGCCAATGAGCAGTTCTTC. This codes for CASSYLAAANEQFF.

The chain joins TRBV15 to TRBJ1-5; D possibly corresponds to TRBD1 (5 bases). Trimming removed 0 bases at V and 6 bases at J, with 15 bases between. Germline V gives CDR1 LNHNV, CDR2 YYDKDF (reference sequence). This CDR3 contains 16 residues. CDR3 sequence: CATSRDLAGSVQPQHF. CDR3 in DNA: TGTGCCACCAGCAGAGATCTGGCAGGGAGTGTTCAGCCCCAGCATTTT.

The gene calls are TRBV20-1 and TRBJ2-7; D is ambiguous. This CDR3 spans 10 amino acids. Germline V gene sequence: CDR1 DFQATT, CDR2 SNEGSKA (reference sequence). V was cut by 5 bases and J by 4 bases, with 6 bases left in between. This CDR3 reads CSALKYEQYF. The CDR3 coding sequence is TGCAGTGCTCTTAAGTACGAGCAGTACTTC.

This clone turned up a few times. The J gene is TRBJ1-2, the V gene TRBV10-3; 10 nucleotides align to TRBD1. Trimming at V came to 1 base and at J to 8 bases, leaving 10 bases not matched to a gene. Germline CDR1 reads ENHRY; CDR2 reads SYGVKD. This CDR3 comprises 16 residues. CDR3 protein: CAISELGGTGARGYTF. CDR3 bases: TGTGCCATCAGTGAGTTGGGCGGGACAGGGGCGCGAGGCTACACCTTC.

The chain joins TRBV7-6 to TRBJ1-3; D is undetermined. The CDR3 is 19 amino acids. The ends were cut back, 6 bases at V and 0 bases at J, with 24 bases in the middle. Germline V gives CDR1 SGHVS, CDR2 FNYEAQ. DNA for the CDR3: TGTGCCAGCAGACTGGGAAGCCAAGTCAGGACCCCCTCTGGAAACACCATATATTTT. Its translation: CASRLGSQVRTPSGNTIYF.